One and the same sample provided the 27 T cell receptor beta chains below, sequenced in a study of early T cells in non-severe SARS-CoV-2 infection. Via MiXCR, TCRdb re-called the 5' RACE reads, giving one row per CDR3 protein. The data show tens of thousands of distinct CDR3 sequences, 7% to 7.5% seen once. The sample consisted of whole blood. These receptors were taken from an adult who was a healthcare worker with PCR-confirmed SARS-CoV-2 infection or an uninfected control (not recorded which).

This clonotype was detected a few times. CDR3 protein: CASSSVAGARGDTQYF. CDR3 nucleotides: TGTGCCAGCAGCTCAGTCGCAGGGGCCCGCGGAGATACGCAGTATTTT. The chain couples TRBV7-2 to TRBJ2-3; a weak D match, TRBD1 (6 bases). CDR1 is SGHTA, CDR2 FQGNSA, per germline. The V and J ends lost 4 bases and 5 bases respectively, with 19 bases between them. The CDR3 loop spans 16 amino acids.

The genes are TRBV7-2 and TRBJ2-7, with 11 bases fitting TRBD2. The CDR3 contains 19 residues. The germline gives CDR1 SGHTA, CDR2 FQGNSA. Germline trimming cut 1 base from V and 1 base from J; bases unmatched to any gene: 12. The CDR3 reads CASSLVTSGALRSSYEQYF. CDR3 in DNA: TGTGCCAGCAGCTTAGTGACTAGCGGGGCCCTCCGGTCTTCCTACGAGCAGTACTTC.

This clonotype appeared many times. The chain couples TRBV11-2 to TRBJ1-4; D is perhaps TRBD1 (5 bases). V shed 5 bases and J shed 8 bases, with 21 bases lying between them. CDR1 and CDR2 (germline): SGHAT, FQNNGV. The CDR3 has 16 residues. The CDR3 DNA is TGTGCCAGCAGCCGTATCTCGTTGTCAGGGAGGGAAAAACTGTTTTTT. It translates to CASSRISLSGREKLFF.

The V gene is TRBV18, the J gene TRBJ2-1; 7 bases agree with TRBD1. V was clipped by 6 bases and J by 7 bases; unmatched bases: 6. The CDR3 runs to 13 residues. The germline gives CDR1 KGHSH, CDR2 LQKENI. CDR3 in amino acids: CASSRDSVNEQFF. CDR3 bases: TGTGCCAGCTCTAGGGACAGTGTGAATGAGCAGTTCTTC.

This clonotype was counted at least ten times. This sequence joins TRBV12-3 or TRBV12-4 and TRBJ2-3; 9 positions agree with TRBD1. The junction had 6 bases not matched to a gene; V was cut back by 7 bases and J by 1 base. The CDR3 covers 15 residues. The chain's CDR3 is CASTPDRGGTDTQYF. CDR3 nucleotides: TGTGCCAGCACCCCGGACAGGGGAGGCACAGATACGCAGTATTTT.

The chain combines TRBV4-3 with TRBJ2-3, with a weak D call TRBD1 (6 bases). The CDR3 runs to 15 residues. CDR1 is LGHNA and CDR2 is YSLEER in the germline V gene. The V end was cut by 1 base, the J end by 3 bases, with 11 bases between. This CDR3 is CASSQVPGDTDTQYF. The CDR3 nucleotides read TGCGCCAGCAGCCAAGTTCCAGGGGATACAGATACGCAGTATTTT.

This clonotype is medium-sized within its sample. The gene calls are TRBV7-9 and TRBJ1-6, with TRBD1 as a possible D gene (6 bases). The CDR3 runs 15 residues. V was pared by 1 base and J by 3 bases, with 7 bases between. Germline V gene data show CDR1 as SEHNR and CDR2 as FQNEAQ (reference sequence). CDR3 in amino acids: CASSLEDSYNSPLHF. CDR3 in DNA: TGTGCCAGCAGCTTAGAGGACAGCTATAATTCACCCCTCCACTTT.

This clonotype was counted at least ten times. CDR3: CASSLGRGAYEQYF. The CDR3, as DNA: TGTGCCAGCAGCCTTGGTCGGGGGGCCTACGAGCAGTACTTC. The V and J genes are TRBV14 and TRBJ2-7; 7 bases match TRBD2. The CDR3 is 14 residues long. Looked up from germline, CDR1 is SGHDN and CDR2 is FVKESK. With V trimmed by 4 bases and J by 2 bases, 5 bases remained unmatched.

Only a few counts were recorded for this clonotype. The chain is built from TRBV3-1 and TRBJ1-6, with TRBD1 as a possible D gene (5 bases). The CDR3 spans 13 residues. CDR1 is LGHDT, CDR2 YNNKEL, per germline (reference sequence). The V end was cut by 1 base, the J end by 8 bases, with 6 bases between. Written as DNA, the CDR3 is TGTGCCAGCAGCCAAGCCAGGGATTCACCCCTCCACTTT. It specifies CASSQARDSPLHF.

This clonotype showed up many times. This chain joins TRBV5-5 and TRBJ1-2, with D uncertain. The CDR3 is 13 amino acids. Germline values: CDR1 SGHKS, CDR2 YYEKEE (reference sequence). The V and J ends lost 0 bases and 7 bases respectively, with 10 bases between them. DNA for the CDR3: TGTGCCAGCAGCTTGGCAGGCGTTCCTGGCTACACCTTC. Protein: CASSLAGVPGYTF.

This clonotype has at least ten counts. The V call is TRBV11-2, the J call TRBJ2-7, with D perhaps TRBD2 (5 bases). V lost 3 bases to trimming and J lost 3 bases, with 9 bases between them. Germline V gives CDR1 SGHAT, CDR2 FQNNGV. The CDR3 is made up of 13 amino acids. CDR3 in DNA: TGTGCCAGCAGCTTGACGGGAATCTACGAGCAGTACTTC. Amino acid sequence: CASSLTGIYEQYF.

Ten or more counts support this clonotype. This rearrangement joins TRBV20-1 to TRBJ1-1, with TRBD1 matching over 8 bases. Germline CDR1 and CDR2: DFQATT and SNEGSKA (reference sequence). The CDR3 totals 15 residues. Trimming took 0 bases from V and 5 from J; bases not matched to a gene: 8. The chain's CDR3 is CSARDLTGGGTEAFF. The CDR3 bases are TGCAGTGCTAGAGATCTTACAGGGGGTGGGACTGAAGCTTTCTTT.

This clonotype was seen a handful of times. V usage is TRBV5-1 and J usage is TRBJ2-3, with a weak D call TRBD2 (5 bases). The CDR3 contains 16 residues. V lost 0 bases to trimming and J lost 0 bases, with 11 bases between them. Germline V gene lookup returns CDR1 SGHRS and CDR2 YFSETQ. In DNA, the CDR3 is TGCGCCAGCAGCTTGGACGGGATCCCTAGCACAGATACGCAGTATTTT. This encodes CASSLDGIPSTDTQYF. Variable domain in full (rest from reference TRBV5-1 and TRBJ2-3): KAGVTQTPRYLIKTRGQQVTLSCSPISGHRSVSWYQQTPGQGLQFLFEYFSETQRNKGNFPGRFSGRQFSNSRSEMNVSTLELGDSALYLCASSLDGIPSTDTQYFGPGTRLTVL.

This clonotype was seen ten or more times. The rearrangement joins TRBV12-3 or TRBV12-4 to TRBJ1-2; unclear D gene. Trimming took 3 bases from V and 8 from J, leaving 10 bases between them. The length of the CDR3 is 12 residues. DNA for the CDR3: TGTGCCAGCAGTTTCGATCGTGAGGGCTACACCTTC. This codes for CASSFDREGYTF.

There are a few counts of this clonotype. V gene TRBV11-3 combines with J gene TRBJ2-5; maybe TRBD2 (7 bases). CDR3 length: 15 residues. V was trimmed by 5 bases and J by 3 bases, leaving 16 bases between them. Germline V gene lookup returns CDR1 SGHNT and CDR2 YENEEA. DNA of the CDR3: TGTGCCAGCAGCCGTTGGGGCGGGGGCGAAGAGACCCAGTACTTC. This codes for CASSRWGGGEETQYF.

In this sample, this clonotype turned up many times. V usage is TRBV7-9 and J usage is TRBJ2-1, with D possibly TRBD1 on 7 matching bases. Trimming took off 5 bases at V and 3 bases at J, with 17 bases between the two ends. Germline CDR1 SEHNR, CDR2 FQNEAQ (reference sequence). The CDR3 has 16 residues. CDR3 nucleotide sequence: TGTGCCAGCAGCCCTGCTGCCAGGGGGGACTACAATGAGCAGTTCTTC. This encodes CASSPAARGDYNEQFF.

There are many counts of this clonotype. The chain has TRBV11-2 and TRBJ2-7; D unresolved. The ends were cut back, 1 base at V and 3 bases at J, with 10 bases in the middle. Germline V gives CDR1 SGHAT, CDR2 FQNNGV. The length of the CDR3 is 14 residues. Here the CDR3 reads CASSLGPRIYEQYF. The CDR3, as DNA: TGTGCCAGCAGCTTAGGGCCCAGGATCTACGAGCAGTACTTC.

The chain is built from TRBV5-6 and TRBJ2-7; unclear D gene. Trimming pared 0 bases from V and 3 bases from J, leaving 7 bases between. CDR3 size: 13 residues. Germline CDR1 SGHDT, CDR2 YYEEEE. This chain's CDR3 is CASSLVSNYEQYF. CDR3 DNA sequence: TGTGCCAGCAGCTTGGTGTCAAACTACGAGCAGTACTTC. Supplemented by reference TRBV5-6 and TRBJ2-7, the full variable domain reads DAGVTQSPTHLIKTRGQQVTLRCSPKSGHDTVSWYQQALGQGPQFIFQYYEEEERQRGNFPDRFSGHQFPNYSSELNVNALLLGDSALYLCASSLVSNYEQYFGPGTRLTVT.

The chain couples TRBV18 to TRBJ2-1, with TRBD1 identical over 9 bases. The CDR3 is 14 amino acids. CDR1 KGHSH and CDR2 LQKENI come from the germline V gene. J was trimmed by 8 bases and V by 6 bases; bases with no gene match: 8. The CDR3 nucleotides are TGTGCCAGCTCTTCCGGGACAGGGAAGGATGAGCAGTTCTTC. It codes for CASSSGTGKDEQFF.

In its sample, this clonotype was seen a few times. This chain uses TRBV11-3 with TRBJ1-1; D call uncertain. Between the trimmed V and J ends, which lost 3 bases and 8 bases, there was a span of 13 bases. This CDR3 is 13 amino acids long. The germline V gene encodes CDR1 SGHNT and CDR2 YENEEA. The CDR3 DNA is TGTGCCAGCAGCTTCGAAGCCCAAACCGAAGCTTTCTTT. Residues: CASSFEAQTEAFF.

As DNA, the CDR3 is TGCGCCAGCAGCCACCCCGGGGAGGAAGAGACCCAGTACTTC. Translation: CASSHPGEEETQYF. V gene TRBV4-1 combines with J gene TRBJ2-5; the D gene is possibly TRBD2 (6 bases). This CDR3 has 14 amino acids. CDR1 MGHRA and CDR2 YSYEKL come from the germline V gene. The ends were cut back, 3 bases at V and 3 bases at J, with 11 bases in the middle.

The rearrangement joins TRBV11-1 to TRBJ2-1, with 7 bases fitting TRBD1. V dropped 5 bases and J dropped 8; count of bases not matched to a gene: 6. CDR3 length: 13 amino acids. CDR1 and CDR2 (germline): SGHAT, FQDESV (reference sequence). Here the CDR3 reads CASSLYRGDEQFF. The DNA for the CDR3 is TGTGCCAGCAGCCTATACAGGGGCGATGAGCAGTTCTTC.

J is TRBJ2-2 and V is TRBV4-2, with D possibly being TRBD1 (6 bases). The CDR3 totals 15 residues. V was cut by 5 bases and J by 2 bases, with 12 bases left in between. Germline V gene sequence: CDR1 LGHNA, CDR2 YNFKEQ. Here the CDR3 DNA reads TGTGCCAGCAGCTATGTGGACAGAAACACCGGGGAGCTGTTTTTT. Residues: CASSYVDRNTGELFF.

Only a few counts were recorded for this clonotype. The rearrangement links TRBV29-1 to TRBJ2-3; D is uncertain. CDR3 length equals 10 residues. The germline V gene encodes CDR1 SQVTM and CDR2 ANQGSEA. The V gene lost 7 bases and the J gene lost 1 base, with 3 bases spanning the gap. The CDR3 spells CSAGTDTQYF. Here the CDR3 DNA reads TGCAGCGCCGGCACAGATACGCAGTATTTT.

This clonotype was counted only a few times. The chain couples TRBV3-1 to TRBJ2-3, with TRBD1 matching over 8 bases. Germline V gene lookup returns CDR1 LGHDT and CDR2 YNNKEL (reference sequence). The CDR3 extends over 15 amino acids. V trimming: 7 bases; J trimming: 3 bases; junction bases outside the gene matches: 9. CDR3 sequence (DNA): TGTGCCAGCAACCCAGGGGGCGCAGGGACAGATACGCAGTATTTT. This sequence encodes CASNPGGAGTDTQYF.

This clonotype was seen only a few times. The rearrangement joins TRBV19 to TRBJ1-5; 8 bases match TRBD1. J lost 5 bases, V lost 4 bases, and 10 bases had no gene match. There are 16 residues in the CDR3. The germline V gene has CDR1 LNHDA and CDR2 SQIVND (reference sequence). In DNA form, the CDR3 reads TGTGCCAGTAGTACCCTCGGCCAGGGGGCCTATCAGCCCCAGCATTTT. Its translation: CASSTLGQGAYQPQHF.

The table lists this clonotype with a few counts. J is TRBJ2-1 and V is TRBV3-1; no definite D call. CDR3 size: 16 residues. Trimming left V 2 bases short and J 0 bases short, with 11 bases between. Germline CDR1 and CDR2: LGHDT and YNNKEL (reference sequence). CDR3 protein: CASSQSRPSSYNEQFF. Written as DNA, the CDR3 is TGTGCCAGCAGCCAAAGCCGTCCAAGCTCCTACAATGAGCAGTTCTTC.